This TCR beta chain was captured in a study of cytomegalovirus exposure and HLA in healthy donors. Points from the study as a whole: Exclusion as indistinguishable affected some V segments, including TRBV6-2 and TRBV6-3. Highest at DRB1 and lowest at HLA-C, TCR association rates differed among HLA loci in a later analysis.

This clone was observed once. Antigen unknown. Primers included in the PCR were 60 Vbeta and 13 Jbeta primers. Clones were read by immunoSEQ multiplex PCR, and TCRdb kept only the in-frame ones, dropping some. The sample lists tens of thousands of clones, less than 80% occurring once. Germline V CDR1 and CDR2: MDHEN, SYDVKM. The V end lost 5 bases, the J end lost 3 bases, and 17 bases lay between the germline ends. This CDR3 comprises 15 residues. Sample: PBMCs. The origin of this receptor is a middle-aged woman in good health and CMV-seropositive. V gene TRBV28 combines with J gene TRBJ2-7; possible D gene TRBD2, 7 bases. CDR3 DNA sequence: TGTGCCAGCAGTCTGGGGGGGGAGGGGGGCTACGAGCAGTACTTC. It yields the protein CASSLGGEGGYEQYF.